The 9 T cell receptor beta chains below all came from one sample that was sequenced in a study of blood T cells in healthy people across ages. A J-beta primer mix and a sample-barcoded 5' primer were used in a second PCR of about 7 to 12 cycles. TCRdb fed the 5' RACE reads into MiXCR, producing one record per CDR3 protein. Seen here are around 790,000 distinct CDR3 sequences, approximately 44% observed once, and the top ten hold about a fifth. Sequencing was performed on blood. These receptors all stem from a man aged 55 to 70 in good health.

V usage is TRBV24-1 and J usage is TRBJ2-5, with unresolved D. CDR3 size: 13 residues. V lost 2 bases and J lost 0, with 3 bases in between. CDR1 is KGHDR and CDR2 is SFDVKD in the germline V gene. The DNA for the CDR3 is TGTGCCACCAGTGATTCGTACCAAGAGACCCAGTACTTC. Protein: CATSDSYQETQYF.

V usage is TRBV11-3 and J usage is TRBJ2-7; D possibly corresponds to TRBD1 (6 bases). The V end was cut by 8 bases, the J end by 7 bases, with 24 bases between. From germline, CDR1 is SGHNT and CDR2 YENEEA. The CDR3 extends over 15 amino acids. Written as DNA, the CDR3 is TGTGCCAGCCCAAAGGAACAGGGATCCTACAATGAGCAGTACTTC. Protein product: CASPKEQGSYNEQYF.

The V call is TRBV7-2, the J call TRBJ2-1; weak D call: TRBD2 (5 bases). The CDR3 length is 14 residues. In germline, CDR1 is SGHTA, CDR2 FQGNSA. V lost 2 bases and J lost 9, with 14 bases in between. CDR3 bases: TGTGCCAGCAGCTTAAATTTACCGGGGAGTGAGCAGTTCTTC. Translation: CASSLNLPGSEQFF. Using reference TRBV7-2 and TRBJ2-1 for the parts outside the CDR3, the full variable domain is GAGVSQSPSNKVTEKGKDVELRCDPISGHTALYWYRQSLGQGLEFLIYFQGNSAPDKSGLPSDRFSAERTGGSVSTLTIQRTQQEDSAVYLCASSLNLPGSEQFFGPGTRLTVL.

This rearrangement joins TRBV12-3 or TRBV12-4 to TRBJ2-1; D gene unclear. The CDR3 has 16 amino acids. Trimming stripped 6 bases from V and 1 base from J, with 16 bases between. DNA for the CDR3: TGTGCCAGCAGCTACCCCCGGCAGATGTCCTACAATGAGCAGTTCTTC. This gives the protein CASSYPRQMSYNEQFF.

The rearrangement uses TRBV30 and TRBJ2-1; either TRBD1 or TRBD2 may supply D (5 bases each). The ends were cut back, 0 bases at V and 8 bases at J, with 17 bases in the middle. Germline assignment: CDR1 GTSNPN and CDR2 SVGIG (reference sequence). The CDR3 consists of 15 residues. The CDR3 sequence is CAWSVRGARRDEQFF. The CDR3 DNA sequence: TGTGCCTGGAGTGTACGAGGGGCACGACGAGATGAGCAGTTCTTC.

This clonotype was seen only once. This chain connects TRBV7-3 to TRBJ2-2, with D possibly matching TRBD2 (5 bases). The germline V and J ends were trimmed by 4 bases and 1 base, with 25 bases remaining between them. This CDR3 has 20 residues. Germline CDR1 and CDR2: SGHTA and FQGTGA. CDR3 residues: CASSYIRDNRIGGNTGELFF. The CDR3 DNA reads as TGTGCCAGCAGCTACATTAGGGATAACAGAATTGGAGGGAACACCGGGGAGCTGTTTTTT.

The genes are TRBV7-3 and TRBJ1-1, with D perhaps TRBD1 (5 bases). The CDR3 covers 16 residues. Looked up from germline, CDR1 is SGHTA and CDR2 is FQGTGA. V was pared by 4 bases and J by 2 bases, with 17 bases between. CDR3 region: CASSSQSRGYNTEAFF. Here the CDR3 DNA reads TGTGCCAGCAGCTCCCAGTCCCGGGGGTATAACACTGAAGCTTTCTTT.

This sequence joins TRBV6-1 and TRBJ2-7, with D possibly matching TRBD1 (6 bases). The closer fit of TRBJ2-5 to the DNA end suggests the J call may be wrong. CDR1 and CDR2 from the germline V gene are MNHNS and SASEGT. The CDR3 runs 13 residues. The CDR3 coding sequence is TGTGCCAGCAGTGATGGGGACACCCAGACCCAGTACTTC. This translates into CASSDGDTQTQYF.

The V call is TRBV7-3, the J call TRBJ2-3, with 8 bases identical to TRBD2. CDR1 is SGHTA and CDR2 is FQGTGA in the germline V gene. The CDR3 is 18 residues long. Unmatched junction bases numbered 8, after V lost 0 bases and J lost 0 bases. The CDR3 bases are TGTGCCAGCAGCTTAACCCCCGGGGGGGGGACTAGCACAGATACGCAGTATTTT. It is translated as CASSLTPGGGTSTDTQYF.